This T cell receptor beta chain was captured by sequencing in a study of a mutant IDH1 vaccine in newly diagnosed glioma. Study at large: A roughly 62% male, 37.5% female split and a mean age of roughly 37 years characterized treated patients. Study outcomes and limitations: Immune responses induced by vaccination arose in around 93% of the patients.

Turning to this clone: No antigen is known for it.

CDR3 length: 15 residues. Between the trimmed V and J ends, which lost 2 bases and 4 bases, there was a span of 14 bases. From germline, CDR1 is SGHRS and CDR2 YFSETQ. Sample time point: week 5, during vaccination. In every dose of vaccine, 300 ug of mutant IDH1 20-mer peptide was given alongside topical imiquimod. The method was immunoSEQ multiplex PCR; TCRdb's version includes in-frame clones alone and lacks a portion of them. The sample lists tens of thousands of clones, 91% occurring once. The chain links TRBV5-1 to TRBJ2-3, with D perhaps given as TRBD1 or TRBD2 (5 bases each). This receptor was identified in a woman between 50 and 59 years old with glioma. The sample consisted of PBMCs, taken from a glioma patient whose treatment included an IDH1 peptide vaccine. CDR3 in amino acids: CASSLQVLGADTQYF. CDR3 bases: TGCGCCAGCAGCTTACAGGTCTTGGGGGCAGATACGCAGTATTTT.